Below, 7 T cell receptor beta chains from the same sample are listed, as sequenced in a study of cytomegalovirus exposure and HLA in healthy donors. The PCR used 60 Vbeta and 13 Jbeta primers. The data were produced by immunoSEQ multiplex PCR, yet TCRdb's version contains in-frame clones alone and is incomplete. Of some 48,000 clones in the sample, roughly 80% are singletons; the top ten hold around 8.1%. Specimen: PBMCs. These receptors all come from a man aged 30 to 45 in good health and CMV-seropositive.

The chain combines TRBV7-2 with TRBJ2-7; D uncertain. Trimming removed 4 bases from V and 6 bases from J, with 10 bases in between. The germline CDR1 and CDR2 sequences are SGHTA and FQGNSA. This CDR3 has 12 residues. The CDR3 region is CASSSYTLEQYF. CDR3 sequence (DNA): TGTGCCAGCAGCTCTTACACCCTCGAGCAGTACTTC.

The chain joins TRBV7-3 to TRBJ2-3; 9 nucleotides agree with TRBD2. This CDR3 is 19 amino acids long. The V gene's germline CDR1 is SGHTA and CDR2 FQGTGA. V was clipped by 4 bases and J by 5 bases; unmatched bases: 19. CDR3 residues: CASSYRTGSAGGRRDTQYF. CDR3 nucleotide sequence: TGTGCCAGCAGCTATAGGACAGGATCGGCGGGGGGGCGCAGAGATACGCAGTATTTT.

This sequence joins TRBV6-4 and TRBJ2-5, with TRBD2 matching 13 bases. This CDR3 region has 15 residues. The germline gives CDR1 MRHNA, CDR2 SNTAGT. The V and J ends lost 3 bases and 2 bases, in that order; junction bases with no gene match: 0. The CDR3 sequence: CASSETSGGQETQYF. CDR3 DNA sequence: TGTGCCAGCAGTGAGACTAGCGGGGGGCAAGAGACCCAGTACTTC.

The chain carries TRBV27 and TRBJ2-7; possibly TRBD1 for D (5 bases). Trimming cost V 8 bases and J 6 bases, with 23 bases left between them. CDR1 is MNHEY and CDR2 is SMNVEV in the germline V gene (reference sequence). CDR3 size: 15 residues. CDR3 in amino acids: CASGPGWSTVSEQYF. In DNA form, the CDR3 reads TGTGCCAGCGGACCCGGTTGGTCGACAGTGAGCGAGCAGTACTTC.

This clone was observed a handful of times. CDR3 region: CASSLDAGGYYEQYF. The CDR3 bases are TGCGCCAGCAGTCTCGATGCAGGGGGCTATTACGAGCAGTACTTC. The chain is built from TRBV5-1 and TRBJ2-7; 8 positions agree with TRBD1. The trim removed 5 bases at V and 4 bases at J, leaving 11 bases unmatched. Germline CDR1 reads SGHRS; CDR2 reads YFSETQ. The CDR3 extends over 15 amino acids.

In its sample, this clone was seen once. The chain carries TRBV5-1 and TRBJ2-2; D is possibly TRBD2 (5 bases). The CDR3 loop spans 14 amino acids. V shed 1 base and J shed 6 bases, with 10 bases lying between them. Germline V gives CDR1 SGHRS, CDR2 YFSETQ. CDR3 coding DNA: TGCGCCAGCAGCTTGTTTTCCGGGGCCGGGGAGCTGTTTTTT. Its translation is CASSLFSGAGELFF.

This chain uses TRBV19 with TRBJ1-1, with 7 bases matching TRBD1. V was pared by 7 bases and J by 1 base, with 6 bases of the junction left unmatched. Germline V gene lookup returns CDR1 LNHDA and CDR2 SQIVND (reference sequence). The CDR3 loop spans 14 amino acids. The CDR3 region has the DNA TGTGCCAGTACCACGGGACAGCAGAACACTGAAGCTTTCTTT. Translated, it gives CASTTGQQNTEAFF.